The 3 T cell receptor beta chains in this list originate from one sample, sequenced in a study of Graves' ophthalmopathy and Graves' hyperthyroidism. RNA transcripts served as template for amplifying TCR beta CDR3 sequences. Following a first-round RT-PCR that used HTBI primers, a second-round multiplex PCR was carried out. TCRdb fed the multiplex PCR reads into MiXCR, producing one record per CDR3 protein. This sample has tens of thousands of distinct CDR3 sequences; roughly half occur once, and the top ten carry roughly 5%. Sequencing was done on a sample of peripheral blood. The source of these receptors is an adult woman with Graves' ophthalmopathy.

By share of the sample, this clonotype is medium-sized (0.01 to 0.1%). This chain connects TRBV20-1 to TRBJ1-6, with TRBD1 as a possible D gene (5 bases). Trimming cost V 6 bases and J 4 bases, with 13 bases left between them. The CDR3 totals 14 residues. Germline V gene sequence: CDR1 DFQATT, CDR2 SNEGSKA (reference sequence). The CDR3, as DNA: TGCAGTGCGGTCGGTGGGACGTATAATTCACCCCTCCACTTT. Amino acids: CSAVGGTYNSPLHF.

This clonotype was counted a few times. A much larger clone is a single base away; this may be a read error. It is unclear where the CDR3 begins or ends on the DNA, so no DNA is shown, and the CDR3 is as TCRdb lists it. This chain links TRBV5-1 with TRBJ1-4; no check of the table's D call, TRBD1, against the DNA was made. Germline CDR1 SGHRS, CDR2 YFSETQ. Inclusive of both ends, the CDR3 amounts to 16 amino acids. The chain's CDR3 is CASSFGAGTPNERLVF.

The chain combines TRBV6-2 or TRBV6-3 with TRBJ1-1, with no clear D. CDR1 MNHEY and CDR2 SVGEGT come from the germline V gene. Trimming removed 6 bases at V and 8 bases at J, with 10 bases between. There are 11 residues in the CDR3. The CDR3 coding sequence is TGTGCCAGCAGAAGCGGGAGAGAAGCTTTCTTT. Translation: CASRSGREAFF.